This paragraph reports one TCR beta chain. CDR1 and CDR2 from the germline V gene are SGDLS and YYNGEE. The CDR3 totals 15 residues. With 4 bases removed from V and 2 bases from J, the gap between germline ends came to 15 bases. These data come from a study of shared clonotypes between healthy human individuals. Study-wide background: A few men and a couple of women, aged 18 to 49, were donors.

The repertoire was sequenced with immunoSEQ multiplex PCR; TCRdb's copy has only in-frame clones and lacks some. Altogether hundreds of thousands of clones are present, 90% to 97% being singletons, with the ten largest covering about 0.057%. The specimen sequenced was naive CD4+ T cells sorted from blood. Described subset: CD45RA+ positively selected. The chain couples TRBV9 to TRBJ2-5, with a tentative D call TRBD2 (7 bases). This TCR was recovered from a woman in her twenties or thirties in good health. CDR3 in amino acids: CASSRGAAGQETQYF. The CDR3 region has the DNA TGTGCCAGCAGCCGGGGGGCGGCGGGGCAAGAGACCCAGTACTTC.